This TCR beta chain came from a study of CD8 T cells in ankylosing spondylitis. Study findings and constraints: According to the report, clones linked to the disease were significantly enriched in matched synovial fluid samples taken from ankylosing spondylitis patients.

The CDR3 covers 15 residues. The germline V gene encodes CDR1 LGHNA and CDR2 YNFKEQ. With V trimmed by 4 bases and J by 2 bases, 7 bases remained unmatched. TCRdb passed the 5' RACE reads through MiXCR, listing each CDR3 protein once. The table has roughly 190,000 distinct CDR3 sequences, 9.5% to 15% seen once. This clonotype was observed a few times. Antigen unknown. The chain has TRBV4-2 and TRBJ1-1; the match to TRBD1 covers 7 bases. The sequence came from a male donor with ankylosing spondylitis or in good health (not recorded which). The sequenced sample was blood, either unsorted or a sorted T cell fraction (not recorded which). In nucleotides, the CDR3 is TGTGCCAGCAGCCTAGGGACAGCAAAAAACACTGAAGCTTTCTTT. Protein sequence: CASSLGTAKNTEAFF.